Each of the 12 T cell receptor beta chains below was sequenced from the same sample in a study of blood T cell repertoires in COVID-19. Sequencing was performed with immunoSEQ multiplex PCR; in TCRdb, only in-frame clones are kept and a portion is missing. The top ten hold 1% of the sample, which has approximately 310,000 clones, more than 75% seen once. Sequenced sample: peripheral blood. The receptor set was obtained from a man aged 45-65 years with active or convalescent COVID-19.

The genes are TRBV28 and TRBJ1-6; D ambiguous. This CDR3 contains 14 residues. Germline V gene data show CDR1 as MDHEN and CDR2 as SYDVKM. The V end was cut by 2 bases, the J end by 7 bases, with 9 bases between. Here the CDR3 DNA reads TGTGCCAGCAGTTTAATCCAGGAAAATTCACCCCTCCACTTT. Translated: CASSLIQENSPLHF.

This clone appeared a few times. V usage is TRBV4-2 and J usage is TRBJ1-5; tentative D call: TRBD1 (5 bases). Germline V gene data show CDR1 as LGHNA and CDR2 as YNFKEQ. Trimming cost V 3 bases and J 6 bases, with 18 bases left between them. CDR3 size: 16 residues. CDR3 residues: CASSQESNQGTQPQHF. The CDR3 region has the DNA TGTGCCAGCAGCCAGGAGTCAAATCAGGGTACTCAGCCCCAGCATTTT.

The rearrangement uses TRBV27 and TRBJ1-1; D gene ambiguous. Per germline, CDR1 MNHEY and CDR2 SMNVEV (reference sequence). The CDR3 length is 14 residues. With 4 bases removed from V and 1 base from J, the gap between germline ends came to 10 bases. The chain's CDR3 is CASSSPGRNTEAFF. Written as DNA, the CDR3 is TGTGCCAGCAGTTCACCTGGCCGGAACACTGAAGCTTTCTTT.

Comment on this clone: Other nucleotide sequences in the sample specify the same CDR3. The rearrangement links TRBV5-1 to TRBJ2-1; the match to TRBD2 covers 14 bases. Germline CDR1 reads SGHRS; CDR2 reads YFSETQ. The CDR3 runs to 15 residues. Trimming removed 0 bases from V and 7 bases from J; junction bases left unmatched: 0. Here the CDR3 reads CASSLGLAGGNEQFF. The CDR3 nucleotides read TGCGCCAGCAGCTTGGGACTAGCGGGAGGGAATGAGCAGTTCTTC.

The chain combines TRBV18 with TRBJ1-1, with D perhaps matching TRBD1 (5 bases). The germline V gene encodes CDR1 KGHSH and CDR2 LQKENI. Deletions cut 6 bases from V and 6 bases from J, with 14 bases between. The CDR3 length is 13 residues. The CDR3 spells CASSRPTVPEAFF. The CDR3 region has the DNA TGTGCCAGCTCGAGACCGACAGTGCCTGAAGCTTTCTTT.

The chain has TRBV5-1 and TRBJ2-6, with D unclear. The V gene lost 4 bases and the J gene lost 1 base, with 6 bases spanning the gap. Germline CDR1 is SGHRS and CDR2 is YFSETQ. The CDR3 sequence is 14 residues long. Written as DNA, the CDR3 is TGCGCCAGCAGCCCCCTGTCTGGGGCCAACGTCCTGACTTTC. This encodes CASSPLSGANVLTF. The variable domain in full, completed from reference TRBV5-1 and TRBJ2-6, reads KAGVTQTPRYLIKTRGQQVTLSCSPISGHRSVSWYQQTPGQGLQFLFEYFSETQRNKGNFPGRFSGRQFSNSRSEMNVSTLELGDSALYLCASSPLSGANVLTFGAGSRLTVL.

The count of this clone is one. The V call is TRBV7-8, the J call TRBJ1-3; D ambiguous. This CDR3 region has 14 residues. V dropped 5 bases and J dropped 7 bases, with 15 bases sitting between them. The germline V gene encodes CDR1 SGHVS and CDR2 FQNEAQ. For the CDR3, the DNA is TGTGCCAGCAGCCCTGTTCCTACGGGGAACACCATATATTTT. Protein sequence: CASSPVPTGNTIYF.

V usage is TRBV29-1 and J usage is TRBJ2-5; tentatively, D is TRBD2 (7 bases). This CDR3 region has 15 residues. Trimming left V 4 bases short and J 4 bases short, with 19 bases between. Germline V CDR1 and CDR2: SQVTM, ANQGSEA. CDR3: CSVVASGGATETQYF. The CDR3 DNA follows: TGCAGCGTTGTTGCTAGTGGGGGGGCCACAGAGACCCAGTACTTC.

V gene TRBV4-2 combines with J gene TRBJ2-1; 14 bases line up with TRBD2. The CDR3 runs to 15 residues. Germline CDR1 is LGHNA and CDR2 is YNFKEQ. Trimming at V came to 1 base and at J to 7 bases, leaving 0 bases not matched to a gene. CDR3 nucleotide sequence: TGTGCCAGCAGCCAAGGGACTAGCGGGAGGAATGAGCAGTTCTTC. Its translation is CASSQGTSGRNEQFF.

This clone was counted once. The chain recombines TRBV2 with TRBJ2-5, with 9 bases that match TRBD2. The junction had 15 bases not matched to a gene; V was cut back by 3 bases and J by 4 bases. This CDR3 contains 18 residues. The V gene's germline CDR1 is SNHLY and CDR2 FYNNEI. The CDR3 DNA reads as TGTGCCAGCAGTGAGGCCCTCCCCCCAGCGGGGGGAGCAGAGACCCAGTACTTC. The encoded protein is CASSEALPPAGGAETQYF.

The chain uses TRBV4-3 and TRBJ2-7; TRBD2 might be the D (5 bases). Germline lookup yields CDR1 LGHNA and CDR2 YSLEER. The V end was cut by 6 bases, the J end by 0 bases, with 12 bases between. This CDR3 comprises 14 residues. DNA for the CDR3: TGCGCCAGCAGTGACTCGGGGAGCTCCTACGAGCAGTACTTC. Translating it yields CASSDSGSSYEQYF.

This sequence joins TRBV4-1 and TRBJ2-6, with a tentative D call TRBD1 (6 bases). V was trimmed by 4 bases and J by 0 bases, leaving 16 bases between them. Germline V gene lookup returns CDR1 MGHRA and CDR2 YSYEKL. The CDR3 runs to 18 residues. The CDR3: CASSPRGNTYSGANVLTF. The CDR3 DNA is TGCGCCAGCAGCCCAAGGGGGAACACCTACTCTGGGGCCAACGTCCTGACTTTC.